The 21 T cell receptor beta chains below all came from one sample that was sequenced in a study of T cells after yellow fever vaccination. One entry per CDR3 protein, called by TCRdb with MiXCR from the 5' RACE reads. Among 500,000 to 650,000 distinct CDR3 sequences listed, about a sixth were seen once. The sequencing used PBMCs, collected about 5 days after the first yellow fever vaccination. The receptors were gathered from a man younger than 30 who received the YFV17D yellow fever vaccine.

The J gene is TRBJ2-5, the V gene TRBV5-1, with unresolved D. The germline CDR1 and CDR2 sequences are SGHRS and YFSETQ. V lost 0 bases and J 1 base, leaving 7 bases between the germline ends. The CDR3 consists of 14 residues. The CDR3 nucleotides read TGCGCCAGCAGCTTGGCCCAGATCCAAGAGACCCAGTACTTC. Translation gives CASSLAQIQETQYF.

The rearrangement links TRBV7-6 to TRBJ2-1, with 13 bases lining up with TRBD2. CDR3 length: 18 amino acids. The V segment lost 6 bases and the J segment 0 bases; nucleotides outside the gene matches: 8. CDR1 and CDR2 (germline): SGHVS, FNYEAQ. CDR3 loop: CASSSGLAGTSSYNEQFF. The CDR3 DNA reads as TGTGCCAGCAGTTCGGGACTAGCGGGGACGAGCTCCTACAATGAGCAGTTCTTC.

The chain couples TRBV10-3 to TRBJ2-5, with TRBD1 matching over 7 bases. Germline loops: CDR1 ENHRY, CDR2 SYGVKD. CDR3 size: 12 residues. Losses at the gene ends were 11 bases for V and 0 bases for J; bases not matched to a gene: 3. CDR3 DNA sequence: TGTGCCGCAGGGGGAGACCAAGAGACCCAGTACTTC. This encodes CAAGGDQETQYF.

This clonotype was seen ten or more times. The chain combines TRBV27 with TRBJ1-5; D is uncertain. The V end was cut by 5 bases, the J end by 2 bases, with 10 bases between. This CDR3 is built from 14 residues. CDR1 is MNHEY, CDR2 SMNVEV, per germline (reference sequence). The CDR3 region has the DNA TGTGCCAGCAGTGTTGGACGGGGCAATCAGCCCCAGCATTTT. Translating it yields CASSVGRGNQPQHF.

The V call is TRBV7-9, the J call TRBJ2-2; 7 bases map to TRBD1. V shed 5 bases, J shed 3 bases, and the junction held 12 bases outside the gene matches. Germline V lookup: CDR1 SEHNR, CDR2 FQNEAQ (reference sequence). The CDR3 totals 17 residues. CDR3: CASSMTDRAPDTGELFF. DNA for the CDR3: TGTGCCAGCAGCATGACCGACAGGGCGCCGGACACCGGGGAGCTGTTTTTT.

This clonotype was counted many times. This rearrangement joins TRBV7-3 to TRBJ2-5; the D is unclear. The CDR3 covers 16 residues. Germline-derived CDR1 and CDR2 are SGHTA and FQGTGA. Trimming removed 0 bases at V and 3 bases at J, with 14 bases between. DNA of the CDR3: TGTGCCAGCAGCTTAACGGGCTTCACCCCGGAAGAGACCCAGTACTTC. Its translation is CASSLTGFTPEETQYF.

This chain connects TRBV5-1 to TRBJ2-2; D not resolved. V was pared by 5 bases and J by 0 bases, with 8 bases between. The CDR3 runs 14 residues. CDR1 and CDR2 from the germline V gene are SGHRS and YFSETQ. The CDR3 DNA sequence: TGCGCCAGCAGAAATTTAACGAACACCGGGGAGCTGTTTTTT. This translates into CASRNLTNTGELFF.

The gene calls are TRBV6-5 and TRBJ1-5; possibly TRBD1 for D (5 bases). Looked up from germline, CDR1 is MNHEY and CDR2 is SVGAGI. V was clipped by 3 bases and J by 3 bases, with 9 bases between them. The CDR3 contains 14 residues. CDR3 in DNA: TGTGCCAGCAGTTATATGGGGGTCAATCAGCCCCAGCATTTT. Translated: CASSYMGVNQPQHF.

The J gene is TRBJ2-5, the V gene TRBV4-1; D possibly corresponds to TRBD1 (6 bases). Trimming left V 1 base short and J 3 bases short, with 12 bases between. CDR1 and CDR2 from the germline V gene are MGHRA and YSYEKL. The CDR3 has 15 residues. The CDR3 region is CASSQVRGLKETQYF. The CDR3 nucleotides are TGCGCCAGCAGCCAAGTTAGGGGGTTGAAAGAGACCCAGTACTTC.

This clonotype was seen a few times. The chain joins TRBV4-1 to TRBJ1-1; D perhaps matches TRBD1 (6 bases). Trimming took off 4 bases at V and 6 bases at J, with 15 bases between the two ends. The germline V gene has CDR1 MGHRA and CDR2 YSYEKL. CDR3 length: 14 amino acids. CDR3 in DNA: TGCGCCAGCAGCCGAAGAGGGGGACGAGCTGAAGCTTTCTTT. Translated: CASSRRGGRAEAFF.

The chain carries TRBV5-1 and TRBJ2-1; D is uncertain. The CDR3 sequence is 16 residues long. Germline V gives CDR1 SGHRS, CDR2 YFSETQ. Deletions cut 0 bases from V and 0 bases from J, with 10 bases between. The CDR3 DNA follows: TGCGCCAGCAGCTTGGTTCCGGAGAGCTCCTACAATGAGCAGTTCTTC. This codes for CASSLVPESSYNEQFF.

The table lists this clonotype with a few counts. The rearrangement uses TRBV7-9 and TRBJ1-3, with D tentatively TRBD1 (5 bases). Trimming took 2 bases from V and 3 from J, leaving 11 bases between them. Germline V gives CDR1 SEHNR, CDR2 FQNEAQ (reference sequence). The CDR3 covers 15 residues. The CDR3 loop is CASSLFLGVGNTIYF. CDR3 in DNA: TGTGCCAGCAGCTTATTCCTGGGGGTTGGAAACACCATATATTTT.

This chain joins TRBV7-8 and TRBJ1-5; D may be TRBD1 (5 bases). The germline V gene has CDR1 SGHVS and CDR2 FQNEAQ. Trimming took 5 bases from V and 2 from J, leaving 13 bases between them. The CDR3 runs 15 residues. CDR3 nucleotide sequence: TGTGCCAGCAGCGTCAGGGCTTTTGGCAATCAGCCCCAGCATTTT. The encoded protein is CASSVRAFGNQPQHF.

Only a few counts were recorded for this clonotype. The V call is TRBV6-5, the J call TRBJ1-2; maybe TRBD1 (5 bases). V lost 8 bases, J lost 12 bases, and 19 bases lay in between. The CDR3 covers 12 residues. Germline CDR1 is MNHEY and CDR2 is SVGAGI. The CDR3 spells CASGLAGRRHTF. Here the CDR3 DNA reads TGTGCCAGCGGACTTGCAGGGAGGAGACACACCTTC.

V is TRBV7-8 and J is TRBJ2-7, with D unclear. V lost 1 base, J lost 0 bases, and 7 bases lay in between. The CDR3 runs 14 residues. CDR1 and CDR2 (germline): SGHVS, FQNEAQ. CDR3 residues: CASSLGQPSYEQYV. Written as DNA, the CDR3 is TGTGCCAGCAGCTTAGGTCAGCCCTCCTACGAGCAGTACGTC.

The table lists this clonotype with a few counts. The rearrangement uses TRBV7-9 and TRBJ2-2; 11 positions match TRBD2. This CDR3 comprises 17 residues. With 3 bases clipped from V and 1 base from J, the junction kept 4 bases outside the gene matches. Germline V gives CDR1 SEHNR, CDR2 FQNEAQ (reference sequence). CDR3 DNA: TGTGCCAGCAGCTTTCCCGGGACTAGCGGGAACACCGGGGAGCTGTTTTTT. This translates into CASSFPGTSGNTGELFF.

This clonotype was picked up many times. This chain connects TRBV5-1 to TRBJ2-1; D uncertain. In germline, CDR1 is SGHRS, CDR2 YFSETQ. The CDR3 spans 15 residues. V was trimmed by 0 bases and J by 0 bases, leaving 7 bases between them. In DNA form, the CDR3 reads TGCGCCAGCAGCTTGGGTTTGAGCTCCTACAATGAGCAGTTCTTC. As protein: CASSLGLSSYNEQFF. Full variable domain (rest looked up from reference TRBV5-1 and TRBJ2-1): KAGVTQTPRYLIKTRGQQVTLSCSPISGHRSVSWYQQTPGQGLQFLFEYFSETQRNKGNFPGRFSGRQFSNSRSEMNVSTLELGDSALYLCASSLGLSSYNEQFFGPGTRLTVL.

This clonotype was picked up a small number of times. This chain connects TRBV7-9 to TRBJ2-3; D is unclear. The CDR3 runs to 14 residues. Germline assignment: CDR1 SEHNR and CDR2 FQNEAQ (reference sequence). Trimming removed 2 bases from V and 2 bases from J, with 8 bases in between. The CDR3 DNA is TGTGCCAGCAGCTTAATAGGGAACACAGATACGCAGTATTTT. Protein sequence: CASSLIGNTDTQYF.

The V gene is TRBV20-1, the J gene TRBJ2-5; TRBD2 agrees at 12 bases. The CDR3 loop spans 15 amino acids. Germline values: CDR1 DFQATT, CDR2 SNEGSKA (reference sequence). J was trimmed by 2 bases and V by 4 bases; bases with no gene match: 5. CDR3 nucleotide sequence: TGCAGTGCTACGACTAGCGGGGGTGATCAAGAGACCCAGTACTTC. Translated: CSATTSGGDQETQYF.

This chain uses TRBV12-3 or TRBV12-4 with TRBJ1-5, with D possibly TRBD1 on 5 matching bases. Between the trimmed V and J ends, which lost 3 bases and 3 bases, there was a span of 9 bases. The CDR3 extends over 14 amino acids. CDR3 DNA sequence: TGTGCCAGCAGTTTGAGGGGAACCAATCAGCCCCAGCATTTT. The encoded protein is CASSLRGTNQPQHF.

This chain uses TRBV5-1 with TRBJ2-1; TRBD1 is a possible D gene (5 bases). The V gene's germline CDR1 is SGHRS and CDR2 YFSETQ. The CDR3 consists of 14 residues. Trimming left V 2 bases short and J 6 bases short, with 12 bases between. The CDR3 is CASSLNAGINEQFF. The CDR3 DNA reads as TGCGCCAGCAGCTTAAATGCAGGGATCAATGAGCAGTTCTTC.